This T cell receptor (beta chain) was recorded in a study of T cells in Graves' hyperthyroidism and ophthalmopathy. The length of the CDR3 is 14 residues. V lost 3 bases and J 0 bases, leaving 9 bases between the germline ends. Germline loops: CDR1 MDHEN, CDR2 SYDVKM. This clonotype was detected ten times or more. The antigen is unknown. What was amplified from RNA transcripts were TCR beta CDR3 regions. Primed by the HTBI set, a first-round RT-PCR was run on the TCR CDR3. TCRdb analysed the multiplex PCR reads with MiXCR anew, one entry per CDR3 protein. This sample has 380,000 or so distinct CDR3 sequences; about a fifth occur once, and the top ten carry approximately 4%. Study conclusions and caveats: Ophthalmopathy and stable hyperthyroidism were separated by a 13 V-J model.

The chain combines TRBV28 with TRBJ2-7; TRBD1 might be the D (5 bases). The sequenced material came from blood. This sequence originates from a woman aged 18-35 years with Graves' hyperthyroidism. The CDR3 reads CASSFIDSSYEQYF. The DNA for the CDR3 is TGTGCCAGCAGTTTCATTGACAGCTCCTACGAGCAGTACTTC.